The clone carrying this TCR beta chain has only one observation. The data stem from a study of blood T cell repertoires in COVID-19. Those enrolled in Seattle joined during active infection and were followed longitudinally afterward. TCRdb keeps only in-frame clones here, not all; method: immunoSEQ multiplex PCR. The repertoire includes about 230,000 clones, 75% to 85% of them detected once, and roughly 4.6% sits in the top ten. Germline values: CDR1 MGHRA, CDR2 YSYEKL. With V trimmed by 3 bases and J by 9 bases, 9 bases remained unmatched. CDR3 size: 16 residues. The rearrangement joins TRBV4-1 to TRBJ2-1; 12 positions agree with TRBD2. The sequencing sample was made of peripheral blood. This TCR derives from a man in his fifties with COVID-19, enrolled during active disease. The CDR3 here is CASSQALAGGLGEQFF. The CDR3 nucleotides are TGCGCCAGCAGCCAGGCCCTAGCGGGGGGGCTTGGTGAGCAGTTCTTC.